The 27 T cell receptor beta chains listed next were all sequenced from one sample in a study of OX40 agonist ivuxolimab in advanced cancers. Generated by immunoSEQ multiplex PCR, the TCRdb table keeps only in-frame clones and is missing some. Of approximately 74,000 clones in the sample, roughly 85% are singletons; the top ten hold roughly 2.3%. The specimen comprised CD4+ or CD8+ T cells sorted from blood, sampled in a trial of the OX40 agonist ivuxolimab. These receptors were taken from an adult with an advanced solid tumor such as melanoma, head and neck, liver or kidney cancer.

V is TRBV6-1 and J is TRBJ2-3, with 8 bases that match TRBD2. Germline loops: CDR1 MNHNS, CDR2 SASEGT. The V segment lost 1 base and the J segment 4 bases; nucleotides outside the gene matches: 10. The CDR3 extends over 17 amino acids. This chain's CDR3 is CASSEVGVAGIPDTQYF. The CDR3 bases are TGTGCCAGCAGTGAAGTGGGAGTAGCGGGGATACCAGATACGCAGTATTTT.

The CDR3 coding sequence is TGTGCCAGCAGGGACTCGGCGGGGGGTCGGGACGAGCAGTACTTC. Its protein is CASRDSAGGRDEQYF. The chain has TRBV28 and TRBJ2-7; 8 bases fit TRBD2. The germline V gene encodes CDR1 MDHEN and CDR2 SYDVKM. J gave up 5 bases and V 6 bases, and 12 bases lay outside the gene matches. This CDR3 is built from 15 residues.

The chain combines TRBV5-1 with TRBJ1-4, with D maybe TRBD1 (6 bases). The V end lost 6 bases, the J end lost 4 bases, and 16 bases lay between the germline ends. Germline values: CDR1 SGHRS, CDR2 YFSETQ. The CDR3 runs to 15 residues. This CDR3 is CASNLGQTDNEKLFF. CDR3 coding DNA: TGCGCCAGCAACCTCGGACAGACCGATAATGAAAAACTGTTTTTT.

This chain uses TRBV6-1 with TRBJ2-3, with D perhaps matching TRBD1 (5 bases). Germline loops: CDR1 MNHNS, CDR2 SASEGT. The CDR3 is 14 residues long. The V end was cut by 4 bases, the J end by 5 bases, with 13 bases between. CDR3 sequence: CASSGAGLGDTQYF. DNA for the CDR3: TGTGCCAGCAGTGGGGCAGGGTTAGGAGATACGCAGTATTTT.

CDR3 nucleotide sequence: TGTGCCAGCCGCGGGGACAGGAACACTGAAGCTTTCTTT. It codes for CASRGDRNTEAFF. This chain joins TRBV28 and TRBJ1-1; 7 positions agree with TRBD1. The V segment lost 8 bases and the J segment 1 base; nucleotides outside the gene matches: 4. The CDR3 extends over 13 amino acids. Germline values: CDR1 MDHEN, CDR2 SYDVKM. The whole variable domain, filled in from reference TRBV28 and TRBJ1-1, reads DVKVTQSSRYLVKRTGEKVFLECVQDMDHENMFWYRQDPGLGLRLIYFSYDVKMKEKGDIPEGYSVSREKKERFSLILESASTNQTSMYLCASRGDRNTEAFFGQGTRLTVV.

This chain uses TRBV7-6 with TRBJ2-7, with 9 bases lining up with TRBD2. V gave up 0 bases and J gave up 4 bases; unmatched junction bases: 4. The germline gives CDR1 SGHVS, CDR2 FNYEAQ. This CDR3 spans 15 amino acids. This chain's CDR3 is CASSLASGSGYEQYF. In DNA form, the CDR3 reads TGTGCCAGCAGCTTAGCTAGCGGGAGCGGTTACGAGCAGTACTTC.

The chain recombines TRBV28 with TRBJ1-2; weak D call: TRBD1 (6 bases). From germline, CDR1 is MDHEN and CDR2 SYDVKM. V was cut by 1 base and J by 13 bases, with 16 bases left in between. The CDR3 spans 13 residues. The CDR3 nucleotides read TGTGCCAGCAGTTTATATGGGGGGGGCAGTTGCACCTTC. It yields the protein CASSLYGGGSCTF.

The CDR3 region has the DNA TGTGCCAGCAGCTTAGAGGGGTTAGATGGCTACACCTTC. Amino acids: CASSLEGLDGYTF. The chain has TRBV7-8 and TRBJ1-2; tentative D call: TRBD1 (5 bases). The CDR3 is 13 residues long. V was shortened by 1 base and J by 6 bases, with 9 bases between the two germline ends. Germline values: CDR1 SGHVS, CDR2 FQNEAQ.

J is TRBJ1-1 and V is TRBV28; D is unclear. The V and J ends lost 2 bases and 11 bases respectively, with 21 bases between them. CDR3 size: 15 residues. Germline V gene data show CDR1 as MDHEN and CDR2 as SYDVKM. The CDR3 protein is CASSLGSSGRYGAFF. As DNA, the CDR3 is TGTGCCAGCAGTTTAGGATCCTCCGGGCGTTATGGGGCTTTCTTT.

V and J are TRBV2 and TRBJ1-5; D uncertain. This CDR3 has 12 residues. The germline V gene has CDR1 SNHLY and CDR2 FYNNEI. Trimming stripped 8 bases from V and 0 bases from J, with 5 bases between. CDR3 sequence: CASQNSNQPQHF. The CDR3 DNA sequence: TGTGCCAGCCAAAATAGCAATCAGCCCCAGCATTTT.

The gene calls are TRBV6-5 and TRBJ1-2, with 12 nucleotides matching TRBD1. Looked up from germline, CDR1 is MNHEY and CDR2 is SVGAGI. V lost 2 bases, J lost 5 bases, and 6 bases stayed unmatched. This CDR3 has 16 amino acids. The CDR3: CASSYTRDRGRYGYTF. As DNA, the CDR3 is TGTGCCAGCAGTTACACAAGGGACAGGGGGCGGTATGGCTACACCTTC.

The rearrangement uses TRBV30 and TRBJ1-6, with D perhaps matching TRBD1 (5 bases). Germline V CDR1 and CDR2: GTSNPN, SVGIG (reference sequence). Trimming cost V 2 bases and J 7 bases, with 21 bases left between them. This CDR3 contains 17 residues. The CDR3 DNA reads as TGTGCCTGGAGTTTCAGGGTTGGGGGGATGGAAAATTCACCCCTCCACTTT. Its protein product is CAWSFRVGGMENSPLHF.

The rearrangement links TRBV5-4 to TRBJ2-7, with D possibly being TRBD1 (6 bases). V lost 1 base and J lost 1, with 9 bases in between. Per the germline V gene, CDR1 is SGHNT and CDR2 is YYREEE (reference sequence). CDR3 length: 14 residues. CDR3: CASSLQGPSYEQYF. CDR3 bases: TGTGCCAGCAGCTTGCAGGGGCCTTCCTACGAGCAGTACTTC.

This chain uses TRBV30 with TRBJ1-2; D is unclear. The CDR3 is 13 residues long. V lost 2 bases and J lost 4, with 11 bases in between. The germline gives CDR1 GTSNPN, CDR2 SVGIG (reference sequence). The CDR3 spells CAWSRTSGYGYTF. CDR3 DNA sequence: TGTGCCTGGAGTCGGACCTCAGGCTATGGCTACACCTTC.

This clone was counted once. V gene TRBV7-2 combines with J gene TRBJ1-3; D is undetermined. The CDR3 has 15 amino acids. Germline V gene data show CDR1 as SGHTA and CDR2 as FQGNSA. Between the trimmed V and J ends, which lost 2 bases and 0 bases, there was a span of 8 bases. For the CDR3, the DNA is TGTGCCAGCAGCTTACACAGACGCTCTGGAAACACCATATATTTT. Its protein product is CASSLHRRSGNTIYF.

The V call is TRBV27, the J call TRBJ2-2, with 8 nucleotides matching TRBD1. The J segment lost 5 bases and the V segment lost 5 bases, leaving 7 bases of the junction unmatched. This CDR3 spans 15 amino acids. Germline values: CDR1 MNHEY, CDR2 SMNVEV (reference sequence). The chain's CDR3 is CASSPRTGFTGELFF. CDR3 DNA sequence: TGTGCCAGCAGTCCCCGGACAGGGTTTACCGGGGAGCTGTTTTTT.

The V and J genes are TRBV19 and TRBJ1-2; TRBD1 matches at 7 bases. Germline values: CDR1 LNHDA, CDR2 SQIVND (reference sequence). The junction had 6 bases not matched to a gene; V was cut back by 9 bases and J by 2 bases. The CDR3 consists of 13 residues. The CDR3 sequence is CASRGGKNYGYTF. CDR3 in DNA: TGTGCCAGCAGGGGGGGGAAAAACTATGGCTACACCTTC.

This clone showed up just a few times. This sequence joins TRBV5-1 and TRBJ2-7; D is unclear. This CDR3 is built from 13 residues. In germline, CDR1 is SGHRS, CDR2 YFSETQ. Trimming removed 0 bases from V and 6 bases from J, with 10 bases in between. In nucleotides, the CDR3 is TGCGCCAGCAGCTTGGCCGGGTACGGCGAGCAGTACTTC. Translation: CASSLAGYGEQYF.

The chain recombines TRBV9 with TRBJ1-1, with D possibly TRBD1 on 5 matching bases. V was trimmed by 0 bases and J by 5 bases, leaving 8 bases between them. Germline V lookup: CDR1 SGDLS, CDR2 YYNGEE. This CDR3 has 13 amino acids. CDR3 coding DNA: TGTGCCAGCAGCGTAGATCGGGGGACTGAAGCTTTCTTT. It specifies CASSVDRGTEAFF. Supplemented by reference TRBV9 and TRBJ1-1, the full variable domain reads DSGVTQTPKHLITATGQRVTLRCSPRSGDLSVYWYQQSLDQGLQFLIQYYNGEERAKGNILERFSAQQFPDLHSELNLSSLELGDSALYFCASSVDRGTEAFFGQGTRLTVV.

The chain joins TRBV14 to TRBJ2-1; TRBD2 matches at 8 bases. The CDR3 is made up of 15 amino acids. The germline CDR1 and CDR2 sequences are SGHDN and FVKESK. V lost 0 bases, J lost 6 bases, and 4 bases stayed unmatched. The CDR3 protein is CASSQDFAGGNEQFF. The CDR3 nucleotides read TGTGCCAGCAGCCAAGATTTCGCGGGAGGCAATGAGCAGTTCTTC.

The V and J genes are TRBV2 and TRBJ1-5; 12 nucleotides align to TRBD1. The CDR3 consists of 15 residues. The J segment lost 8 bases and the V segment lost 5 bases, leaving 7 bases of the junction unmatched. CDR1 and CDR2 (germline): SNHLY, FYNNEI. CDR3 DNA sequence: TGTGCCAGCAGTCGACGGGACAGGGGGCTTGAGCCCCAGCATTTT. Translating gives CASSRRDRGLEPQHF.

The V gene is TRBV19, the J gene TRBJ1-2; D perhaps matches TRBD1 (6 bases). V lost 1 base to trimming and J lost 3 bases, with 12 bases between them. The CDR3 runs 15 residues. Germline V lookup: CDR1 LNHDA, CDR2 SQIVND (reference sequence). DNA of the CDR3: TGTGCCAGTAGTATAGGTTTACAGGGCTACTATGGCTACACCTTC. Translated, it gives CASSIGLQGYYGYTF.

This clone has more than one count but fewer than ten. The rearrangement uses TRBV6-1 and TRBJ1-5; D gene ambiguous. Germline CDR1 reads MNHNS; CDR2 reads SASEGT. Trimming left V 2 bases short and J 8 bases short, with 7 bases between. The CDR3 runs to 12 residues. Here the CDR3 reads CASSEPRKPQHF. The CDR3 DNA follows: TGTGCCAGCAGTGAACCCCGAAAGCCCCAGCATTTT.

The chain recombines TRBV30 with TRBJ2-3; 7 bases align to TRBD2. Germline CDR1 reads GTSNPN; CDR2 reads SVGIG (reference sequence). The ends lost 2 bases at V and 2 bases at J; junction bases unmatched: 1. The length of the CDR3 is 13 residues. Written as DNA, the CDR3 is TGTGCCTGGAGTCGGGGGGTCACAGATACGCAGTATTTT. Protein sequence: CAWSRGVTDTQYF.

This clone was seen a handful of times. This rearrangement joins TRBV5-4 to TRBJ1-2; 7 positions agree with TRBD1. V dropped 1 base and J dropped 6; count of bases not matched to a gene: 3. This CDR3 has 13 residues. Per germline, CDR1 SGHNT and CDR2 YYREEE (reference sequence). The CDR3 loop reads CASSLPGTDGYTF. Written as DNA, the CDR3 is TGTGCCAGCAGCTTGCCTGGGACAGATGGCTACACCTTC.

The CDR3 is CASSQDPHRANTGELFF. The CDR3, as DNA: TGTGCCAGCAGCCAAGATCCCCACAGGGCGAACACCGGGGAGCTGTTTTTT. V usage is TRBV14 and J usage is TRBJ2-2; maybe TRBD1 (6 bases). The germline V gene encodes CDR1 SGHDN and CDR2 FVKESK. There are 17 residues in the CDR3. With 0 bases removed from V and 0 bases from J, the gap between germline ends came to 11 bases.

The chain links TRBV2 to TRBJ2-6; D remains unclear. CDR3 size: 18 residues. V dropped 4 bases and J dropped 5 bases, with 21 bases sitting between them. Germline CDR1 is SNHLY and CDR2 is FYNNEI. CDR3 in DNA: TGTGCCAGCAGTGCTAGGATTTCGATACAAAGTCGGGCCAACGTCCTGACTTTC. Amino acids: CASSARISIQSRANVLTF.